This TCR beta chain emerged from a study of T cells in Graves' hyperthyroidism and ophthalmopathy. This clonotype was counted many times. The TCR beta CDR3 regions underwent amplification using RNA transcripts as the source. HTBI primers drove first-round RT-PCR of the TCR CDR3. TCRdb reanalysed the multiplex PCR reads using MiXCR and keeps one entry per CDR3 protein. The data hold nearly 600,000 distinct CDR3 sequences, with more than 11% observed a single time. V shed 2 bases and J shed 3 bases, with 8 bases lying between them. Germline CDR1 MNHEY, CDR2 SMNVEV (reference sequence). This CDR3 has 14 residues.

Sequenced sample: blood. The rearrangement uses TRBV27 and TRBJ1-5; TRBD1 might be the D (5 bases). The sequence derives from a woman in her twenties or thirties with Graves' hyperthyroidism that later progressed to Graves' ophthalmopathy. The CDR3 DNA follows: TGTGCCAGCAGTTTACAGGGCCACAATCAGCCCCAGCATTTT. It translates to CASSLQGHNQPQHF.